A selection of T cell receptor beta chains follows, all from one sample in a study of identical twins. MiXCR, run by TCRdb on the 5' RACE reads, gives a single entry per CDR3 protein. The sample contains 400,000 or so distinct CDR3 sequences, roughly 9% of which appear only once. The specimen was naive T cells sorted from blood. All receptors derive from a woman between 45 and 60 years old in good health. Each CDR3 is given with its conserved first and last residue. Each record gives: J gene, V gene, D gene, clone size, CDR3 DNA, CDR3 protein. D genes are given only for firm matches. Not every row has a clone size; where given, it reads once, few, many or a size class.

J gene: TRBJ1-1; V gene: TRBV20-1; D gene: NA; clone size: few; CDR3 DNA: TGCAGTGCTAGGGGGGACGGAAACACTGAAGCTTTCTTT; CDR3 protein: CSARGDGNTEAFF
J gene: TRBJ2-3; V gene: TRBV11-2; D gene: NA; clone size: NA; CDR3 DNA: TGTGCCAGCAGCTCAATACAAGCGAGGTACACAGATACGCAGTATTTT; CDR3 protein: CASSSIQARYTDTQYF
J gene: TRBJ1-1; V gene: TRBV5-1; D gene: NA; clone size: few; CDR3 DNA: TGCGCCAGCAGAGATTCCGGTGACGGGAACACTGAAGCTTTCTTT; CDR3 protein: CASRDSGDGNTEAFF
J gene: TRBJ2-3; V gene: TRBV6-2/TRBV6-3; D gene: TRBD2; clone size: NA; CDR3 DNA: TGTGCCAGCAGAGGGACGGGAGGGCCATATACGCAGTATTTT; CDR3 protein: CASRGTGGPYTQYF
J gene: TRBJ1-6; V gene: TRBV4-1; D gene: NA; clone size: few; CDR3 DNA: TGCGCCAGCAGCCAAGAAGGAATATATAATTCACCCCTCCACTTT; CDR3 protein: CASSQEGIYNSPLHF
J gene: TRBJ2-5; V gene: TRBV10-3; D gene: NA; clone size: NA; CDR3 DNA: TGTGCCATCAGTGATGATCCGGAGACCCAGTACTTC; CDR3 protein: CAISDDPETQYF
J gene: TRBJ1-3; V gene: TRBV6-5; D gene: TRBD1; clone size: few; CDR3 DNA: TGTGCCAGCAGCCGGGGACAGCCTGGAAACACCATATATTTT; CDR3 protein: CASSRGQPGNTIYF
J gene: TRBJ1-4; V gene: TRBV5-1; D gene: TRBD1; clone size: many; CDR3 DNA: TGCGCCAGCAGCCAGGGACAGACGAATGAAAAACTGTTTTTT; CDR3 protein: CASSQGQTNEKLFF
J gene: TRBJ2-5; V gene: TRBV29-1; D gene: TRBD2; clone size: NA; CDR3 DNA: TGCAGCGTTGCTGGACTAGCGGCCGAAGAGACCCAGTACTTC; CDR3 protein: CSVAGLAAEETQYF
J gene: TRBJ2-7; V gene: TRBV27; D gene: NA; clone size: NA; CDR3 DNA: TGTGCCAGCAGTCCTCCAACCCCGGGACGCCAGAGCTCCTACGAGCAGTACTTC; CDR3 protein: CASSPPTPGRQSSYEQYF
J gene: TRBJ2-1; V gene: TRBV12-5; D gene: TRBD1; clone size: many; CDR3 DNA: TGTGCTAGTGGTCCGGGACAGGTCTATGAGCAGTTCTTC; CDR3 protein: CASGPGQVYEQFF
J gene: TRBJ2-7; V gene: TRBV20-1; D gene: NA; clone size: NA; CDR3 DNA: TGCAGTGCTAGTGATGACGGGTACAATGAGCAGTACTTC; CDR3 protein: CSASDDGYNEQYF
J gene: TRBJ2-1; V gene: TRBV20-1; D gene: TRBD2; clone size: NA; CDR3 DNA: TGCAGTGCTAGTAGCGGGATAAGCATTGAGCAGTTCTTC; CDR3 protein: CSASSGISIEQFF
J gene: TRBJ2-1; V gene: TRBV3-1; D gene: NA; clone size: many; CDR3 DNA: TGTGCCAGCAGCCAATTCATCGGTACGGCTAGGGATGAGCAGTTCTTC; CDR3 protein: CASSQFIGTARDEQFF
J gene: TRBJ1-1; V gene: TRBV6-5; D gene: NA; clone size: few; CDR3 DNA: TGTGCCAGCAGTTACGGGGGTAGGGGCTACACTGAAGCTTTCTTT; CDR3 protein: CASSYGGRGYTEAFF
J gene: TRBJ2-6; V gene: TRBV20-1; D gene: NA; clone size: few; CDR3 DNA: TGCAGTGCTGGCCCGCCCTCTGGGGCCAACGTCCTGACTTTC; CDR3 protein: CSAGPPSGANVLTF
J gene: TRBJ1-4; V gene: TRBV4-2; D gene: NA; clone size: few; CDR3 DNA: TGTGCCAGCAGCCAAGGGGGGCGGGAGCATGAAAAACTGTTTTTT; CDR3 protein: CASSQGGREHEKLFF
J gene: TRBJ1-4; V gene: TRBV14; D gene: NA; clone size: few; CDR3 DNA: TGTGCCAGTAAACAGCGAAATGAAAAACTGTTTTTT; CDR3 protein: CASKQRNEKLFF
J gene: TRBJ2-7; V gene: TRBV11-1; D gene: TRBD1; clone size: NA; CDR3 DNA: TGTGCCAGCAGTTCTCCGGGACAGATGACTTCCTACGAGCAGTACTTC; CDR3 protein: CASSSPGQMTSYEQYF
J gene: TRBJ2-5; V gene: TRBV24-1; D gene: NA; clone size: many; CDR3 DNA: TGTGCCACCAGTGTGGCAGGGTCACAAGAGACCCAGTACTTC; CDR3 protein: CATSVAGSQETQYF
J gene: TRBJ2-3; V gene: TRBV5-1; D gene: NA; clone size: NA; CDR3 DNA: TGCGCCAGCAGCTTGTCCGTGGGGGGCTACACAGGTACGCAGTATTTT; CDR3 protein: CASSLSVGGYTGTQYF
J gene: TRBJ2-5; V gene: TRBV4-2; D gene: NA; clone size: few; CDR3 DNA: TGTGCCAGCAGCCAAGAAGATTTGCGAGAAGGGATCCAGTACTTC; CDR3 protein: CASSQEDLREGIQYF
J gene: TRBJ2-5; V gene: TRBV20-1; D gene: TRBD1; clone size: many; CDR3 DNA: TGCAGTGCGGACCAATTAACAGGGGGTAGAGAGACCCAGTACTTC; CDR3 protein: CSADQLTGGRETQYF
J gene: TRBJ1-1; V gene: TRBV5-1; D gene: NA; clone size: many; CDR3 DNA: TGCGCCAGCAGCTTGGACGTAAACACTGAAGCTTTCTTT; CDR3 protein: CASSLDVNTEAFF
J gene: TRBJ1-3; V gene: TRBV6-1; D gene: NA; clone size: NA; CDR3 DNA: TGTGCCAGCAGTGATGAGGGGTCATACGAAAACACCATATATTTT; CDR3 protein: CASSDEGSYENTIYF
J gene: TRBJ2-2; V gene: TRBV7-6; D gene: NA; clone size: many; CDR3 DNA: TGTGCCAGCAGCCACAGGGAGGATAAGCTGTTTTTT; CDR3 protein: CASSHREDKLFF
J gene: TRBJ2-2; V gene: TRBV25-1; D gene: NA; clone size: NA; CDR3 DNA: TGTGCCAGCAGTGTGCCGACTAGTCCCGGGGAGCTGTTTTTT; CDR3 protein: CASSVPTSPGELFF
J gene: TRBJ2-2; V gene: TRBV7-2; D gene: NA; clone size: many; CDR3 DNA: TGTGCCAGCAGCTTAGTGCGGGTCGGGGAGCTGTTTTTT; CDR3 protein: CASSLVRVGELFF
J gene: TRBJ2-1; V gene: TRBV12-3/TRBV12-4; D gene: NA; clone size: NA; CDR3 DNA: TGTGCCAGCAGTTCTAACGGGGCCTCGGGGGCCTACAATGAGCAGTTCTTC; CDR3 protein: CASSSNGASGAYNEQFF
J gene: TRBJ2-4; V gene: TRBV4-1; D gene: NA; clone size: many; CDR3 DNA: TGCGCCAGCAGCCAAGAAAGGCGGGGTCCCAAAAACATTCAGTACTTC; CDR3 protein: CASSQERRGPKNIQYF
J gene: TRBJ2-1; V gene: TRBV5-5; D gene: TRBD2; clone size: NA; CDR3 DNA: TGTGCCAGCAGCCCCCGGACTAGCACCTACAATGAGCAGTTCTTC; CDR3 protein: CASSPRTSTYNEQFF
J gene: TRBJ2-1; V gene: TRBV29-1; D gene: TRBD2; clone size: many; CDR3 DNA: TGCAGCGTTGAAGATCAAAGGACTAGAGGCATGGAGCAGTTCTTC; CDR3 protein: CSVEDQRTRGMEQFF
J gene: TRBJ1-1; V gene: TRBV7-9; D gene: NA; clone size: NA; CDR3 DNA: TGTGCCAGCAGCTTAGAGGCAGGGGAAGCTTTCTTT; CDR3 protein: CASSLEAGEAFF
J gene: TRBJ2-2; V gene: TRBV29-1; D gene: TRBD1; clone size: few; CDR3 DNA: TGCAGCGTTGAAGGGACAGGAATCACCGGGGAGCTGTTTTTT; CDR3 protein: CSVEGTGITGELFF
J gene: TRBJ1-2; V gene: TRBV12-3/TRBV12-4; D gene: TRBD1; clone size: NA; CDR3 DNA: TGTGCCAGCAGTTTCGGACAGGGTGGTCCAGGCTACACCTTC; CDR3 protein: CASSFGQGGPGYTF
J gene: TRBJ2-5; V gene: TRBV6-1; D gene: NA; clone size: NA; CDR3 DNA: TGTGCCAGCCGGCCAGCCCAAGAAAGAACGACCCAGTACTTC; CDR3 protein: CASRPAQERTTQYF
J gene: TRBJ2-5; V gene: TRBV5-1; D gene: NA; clone size: many; CDR3 DNA: TGCGCCAGCAGCTTGAATGTTCCCGGTAGCAGAGAGACCCAGTACTTC; CDR3 protein: CASSLNVPGSRETQYF
J gene: TRBJ1-1; V gene: TRBV24-1; D gene: NA; clone size: few; CDR3 DNA: TGTGCCACCAGTGATTCCCGGGGATTACCTTTCTTT; CDR3 protein: CATSDSRGLPFF
J gene: TRBJ2-4; V gene: TRBV20-1; D gene: NA; clone size: NA; CDR3 DNA: TGCAGTGCTAGAGATAGAAGCCTACCTCGTCGCATTCAGTACTTC; CDR3 protein: CSARDRSLPRRIQYF
J gene: TRBJ1-1; V gene: TRBV29-1; D gene: NA; clone size: many; CDR3 DNA: TGCAGCGTTGACCAGCAACCCAACACTGAAGCTTTCTTT; CDR3 protein: CSVDQQPNTEAFF
J gene: TRBJ1-5; V gene: TRBV7-9; D gene: NA; clone size: NA; CDR3 DNA: TGTGCCAGCAGCTTAAATAATCAGCCCCAGCATTTT; CDR3 protein: CASSLNNQPQHF
J gene: TRBJ2-1; V gene: TRBV5-5; D gene: NA; clone size: many; CDR3 DNA: TGTGCCAGCAGCTTGGAGGCTTCTATTAATGAGCAGTTCTTC; CDR3 protein: CASSLEASINEQFF
J gene: TRBJ1-1; V gene: TRBV27; D gene: NA; clone size: few; CDR3 DNA: TGTGCCAGCAGTTTCCTGGGTCCGCAAAATCTGAACACTGAAGCTTTCTTT; CDR3 protein: CASSFLGPQNLNTEAFF
J gene: TRBJ1-5; V gene: TRBV12-3/TRBV12-4; D gene: NA; clone size: few; CDR3 DNA: TGTGCCAGCAGTTTAAGAGGGGGAAGGAATCAGCCCCAGCATTTT; CDR3 protein: CASSLRGGRNQPQHF
J gene: TRBJ2-5; V gene: TRBV3-1; D gene: NA; clone size: NA; CDR3 DNA: TGTGCCAGCAGCGATACCCAAGAGACCCAGTACTTC; CDR3 protein: CASSDTQETQYF
J gene: TRBJ2-7; V gene: TRBV29-1; D gene: TRBD1; clone size: many; CDR3 DNA: TGCAGCGTTGAAGGCTTCCGGGACAGTGAACCCTACGAGCAGTACTTC; CDR3 protein: CSVEGFRDSEPYEQYF